Below, one T cell receptor (beta chain) is given with its context. Generated by immunoSEQ multiplex PCR, the TCRdb table keeps only in-frame clones and is missing some. The sample lists 150,000 to 200,000 clones, 65% to 90% seen once, with 7% in the top ten. The record originates from a study of blood T cell repertoires in COVID-19. About the research overall: Samples representing acute and convalescent COVID-19 were sourced from the United States, Italy and Spain. The analysed material was cDNA or gDNA that came from T cells, B-cell-depleted T cells, or PBMCs.

This CDR3 spans 13 amino acids. Per the germline V gene, CDR1 is MNHEY and CDR2 is SVGAGI. Trimming took off 7 bases at V and 2 bases at J, with 11 bases between the two ends. The chain employs TRBV6-5 and TRBJ1-2; D gene unclear. The sequence derives from a woman between 40 and 55 years old with COVID-19, enrolled during active disease. Source material: peripheral blood. The CDR3 region is CASNPGGNYGYTF. As DNA, the CDR3 is TGTGCCAGCAACCCGGGAGGGAACTATGGCTACACCTTC.